Below, 11 T cell receptor beta chains from the same sample are listed, as sequenced in a study of blood T cells in healthy people across ages. The authors ran a second PCR of roughly 6 to 12 cycles using a sample-barcoded 5' primer and a J-beta primer mix. Using its own MiXCR run on the 5' RACE reads, TCRdb lists one record per CDR3 protein. This sample has roughly 1 million distinct CDR3 sequences, with 25% found just once. This sample was shared with a second study, whose subject was T cells of mothers and their children.

The sequencing sample was made of blood. The receptors were sampled from a girl aged 2 to 10 in good health.

This clonotype was found a few times. This sequence joins TRBV14 and TRBJ2-7; D is undetermined. Deletions cut 0 bases from V and 6 bases from J, with 6 bases between. Germline loops: CDR1 SGHDN, CDR2 FVKESK. This CDR3 has 12 residues. CDR3 amino acids: CASSQDWTEQYF. CDR3 nucleotide sequence: TGTGCCAGCAGCCAAGATTGGACCGAGCAGTACTTC.

This chain joins TRBV7-9 and TRBJ2-1; 9 nucleotides match TRBD2. CDR3 length equals 16 residues. V trimming: 5 bases; J trimming: 5 bases; junction bases outside the gene matches: 10. Per germline, CDR1 SEHNR and CDR2 FQNEAQ (reference sequence). CDR3 sequence reads: CASSPRSGSGNNEQFF. The CDR3 coding sequence is TGTGCCAGCAGCCCCCGTAGCGGGAGTGGCAACAATGAGCAGTTCTTC.

This clonotype came up a few times. This chain links TRBV10-3 with TRBJ2-5; D might be TRBD1 (6 bases). The tail of the sequence fits TRBJ2-1 better, so the J call may be wrong. The CDR3 runs 13 residues. The V gene's germline CDR1 is ENHRY and CDR2 SYGVKD. The CDR3 spells CAISALQGDEQFF. The CDR3 DNA sequence: TGTGCCATCAGTGCGCTACAGGGCGATGAGCAGTTCTTC.

This chain uses TRBV28 with TRBJ2-7; D might be TRBD1 (6 bases). Germline-derived CDR1 and CDR2 are MDHEN and SYDVKM. CDR3 length equals 16 residues. The V end lost 5 bases, the J end lost 7 bases, and 24 bases lay between the germline ends. CDR3 bases: TGTGCCAGCAGTGGGGGCTGGGCCGAGGCTAAGGATGAGCAGTACTTC. This translates into CASSGGWAEAKDEQYF.

V gene TRBV14 combines with J gene TRBJ2-5, with D perhaps matching TRBD2 (5 bases). The DNA end is more similar to TRBJ2-7, so the J call may be wrong. This CDR3 spans 13 amino acids. Germline values: CDR1 SGHDN, CDR2 FVKESK. CDR3 in DNA: TGTGCCAGCAGCCAACGGGGTAACTACGAGCAGTACTTC. This translates into CASSQRGNYEQYF.

This clonotype was detected only a few times. The CDR3 region is CASSQGGVLMGNEQFF. In DNA form, the CDR3 reads TGTGCCAGCAGCCAAGGTGGCGTTCTGATGGGAAATGAGCAGTTCTTC. The V gene is TRBV4-2, the J gene TRBJ2-1; no firm D call. The V gene's germline CDR1 is LGHNA and CDR2 YNFKEQ. Deletions cut 1 base from V and 7 bases from J, with 17 bases between. This CDR3 is 16 amino acids long.

This clonotype came up a few times. V is TRBV27 and J is TRBJ2-7, with 15 bases lining up with TRBD2. The V and J ends lost 8 bases and 7 bases, in that order; junction bases with no gene match: 6. The CDR3 spans 14 residues. From germline, CDR1 is MNHEY and CDR2 SMNVEV (reference sequence). Written as DNA, the CDR3 is TGTGCCAGCGGACTAGCGGGGGGGCGCCTGGAGCAGTACTTC. Translating it yields CASGLAGGRLEQYF.

V gene TRBV27 combines with J gene TRBJ2-1; TRBD1 might be the D (6 bases). CDR3 size: 16 residues. CDR1 MNHEY and CDR2 SMNVEV come from the germline V gene (reference sequence). The V end was cut by 6 bases, the J end by 4 bases, with 19 bases between. CDR3 bases: TGTGCCAGCAGGCCAAACAGGGTAACCTATTACAATGAGCAGTTCTTC. Translating it yields CASRPNRVTYYNEQFF.

The chain has TRBV6-5 and TRBJ2-7, with 9 positions matching TRBD2. The CDR3 is 14 residues long. Trimming at V came to 5 bases and at J to 6 bases, leaving 8 bases not matched to a gene. Per the germline V gene, CDR1 is MNHEY and CDR2 is SVGAGI. CDR3 residues: CASSVAGANPEQYF. As DNA, the CDR3 is TGTGCCAGCAGTGTAGCGGGAGCGAACCCCGAGCAGTACTTC.

This chain joins TRBV28 and TRBJ2-5; 9 nucleotides match TRBD2. The CDR3 is 17 amino acids. The germline V gene encodes CDR1 MDHEN and CDR2 SYDVKM. V was pared by 2 bases and J by 3 bases, with 10 bases of the junction left unmatched. The CDR3 loop is CASSLGGSGRGEETQYF. Written as DNA, the CDR3 is TGTGCCAGCAGTTTAGGGGGTAGCGGGAGAGGAGAAGAGACCCAGTACTTC.

The genes are TRBV28 and TRBJ1-4, with D maybe TRBD1 (5 bases). The V end lost 8 bases, the J end lost 3 bases, and 13 bases lay between the germline ends. This CDR3 comprises 14 residues. The germline CDR1 and CDR2 sequences are MDHEN and SYDVKM. CDR3 residues: CASAKGVPNEKLFF. DNA for the CDR3: TGTGCCAGCGCTAAAGGGGTGCCTAATGAAAAACTGTTTTTT.